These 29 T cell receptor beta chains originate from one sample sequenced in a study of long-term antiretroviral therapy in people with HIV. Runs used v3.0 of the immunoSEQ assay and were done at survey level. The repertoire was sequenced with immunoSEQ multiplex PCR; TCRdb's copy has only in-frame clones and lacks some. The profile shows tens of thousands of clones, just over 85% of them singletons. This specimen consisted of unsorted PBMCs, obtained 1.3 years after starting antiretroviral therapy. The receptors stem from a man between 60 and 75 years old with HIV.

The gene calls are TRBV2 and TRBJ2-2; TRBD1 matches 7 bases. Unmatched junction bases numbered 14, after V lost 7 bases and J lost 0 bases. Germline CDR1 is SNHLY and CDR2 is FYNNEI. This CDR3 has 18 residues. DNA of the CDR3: TGTGCCAGCATCCAAAGGATCCAGGGGGTTACGAACACCGGGGAGCTGTTTTTT. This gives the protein CASIQRIQGVTNTGELFF.

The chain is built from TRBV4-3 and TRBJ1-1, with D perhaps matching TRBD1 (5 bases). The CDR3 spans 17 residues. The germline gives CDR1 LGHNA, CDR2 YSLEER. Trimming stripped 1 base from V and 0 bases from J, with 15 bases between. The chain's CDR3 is CASSQVYGTAMNTEAFF. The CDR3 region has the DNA TGCGCCAGCAGCCAAGTATATGGGACTGCCATGAACACTGAAGCTTTCTTT.

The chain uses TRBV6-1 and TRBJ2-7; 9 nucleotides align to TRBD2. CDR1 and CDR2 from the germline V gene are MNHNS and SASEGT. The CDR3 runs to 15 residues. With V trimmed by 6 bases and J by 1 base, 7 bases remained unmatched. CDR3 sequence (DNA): TGTGCCAGCAGGGAAACTAGCGGGTATTCCTACGAGCAGTACTTC. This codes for CASRETSGYSYEQYF.

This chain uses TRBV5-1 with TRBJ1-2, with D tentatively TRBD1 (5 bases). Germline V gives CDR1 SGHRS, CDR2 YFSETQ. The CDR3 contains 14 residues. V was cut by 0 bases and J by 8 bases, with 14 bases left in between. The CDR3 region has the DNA TGCGCCAGCAGCTTGGACGGCAGGGAAACGGGCTACACCTTC. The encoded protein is CASSLDGRETGYTF.

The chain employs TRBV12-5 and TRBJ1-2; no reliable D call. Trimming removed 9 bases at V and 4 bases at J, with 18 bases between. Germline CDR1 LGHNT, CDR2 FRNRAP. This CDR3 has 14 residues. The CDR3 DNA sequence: TGTGCTAGCCTATACGGGGTCGCCTTCTATGGCTACACCTTC. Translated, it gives CASLYGVAFYGYTF.

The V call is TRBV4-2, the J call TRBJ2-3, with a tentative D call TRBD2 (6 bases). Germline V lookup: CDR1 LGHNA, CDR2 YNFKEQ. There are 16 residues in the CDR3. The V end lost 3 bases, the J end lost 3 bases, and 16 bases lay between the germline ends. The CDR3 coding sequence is TGTGCCAGCAGCCATGCGCGGGGAGTCCTTACAGATACGCAGTATTTT. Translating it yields CASSHARGVLTDTQYF.

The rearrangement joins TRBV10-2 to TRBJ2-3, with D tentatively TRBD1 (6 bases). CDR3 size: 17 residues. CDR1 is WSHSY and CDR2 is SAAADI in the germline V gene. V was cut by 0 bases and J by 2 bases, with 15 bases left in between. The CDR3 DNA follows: TGCGCCAGCAGTGAGTCGGGGGCGGCAGGACTCACAGATACGCAGTATTTT. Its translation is CASSESGAAGLTDTQYF.

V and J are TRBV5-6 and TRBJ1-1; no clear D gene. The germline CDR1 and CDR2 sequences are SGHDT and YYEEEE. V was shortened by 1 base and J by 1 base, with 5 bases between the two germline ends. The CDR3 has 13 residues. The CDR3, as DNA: TGTGCCAGCAGCTTGCCGGGGAACACTGAAGCTTTCTTT. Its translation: CASSLPGNTEAFF.

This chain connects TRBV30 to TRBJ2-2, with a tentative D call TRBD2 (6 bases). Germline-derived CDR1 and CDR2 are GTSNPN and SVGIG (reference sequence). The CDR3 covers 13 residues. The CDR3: CARKTGLTGELFF. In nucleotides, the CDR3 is TGTGCTCGGAAAACGGGACTCACCGGGGAGCTGTTTTTT.

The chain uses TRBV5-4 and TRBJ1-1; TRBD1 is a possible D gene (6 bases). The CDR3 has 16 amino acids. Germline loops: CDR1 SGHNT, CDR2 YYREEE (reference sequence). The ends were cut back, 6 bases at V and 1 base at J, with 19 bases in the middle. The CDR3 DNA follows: TGTGCCAGCAACTCAAAGACAGGCCGAGGGAACACTGAAGCTTTCTTT. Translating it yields CASNSKTGRGNTEAFF. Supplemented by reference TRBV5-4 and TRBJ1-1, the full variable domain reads ETGVTQSPTHLIKTRGQQVTLRCSSQSGHNTVSWYQQALGQGPQFIFQYYREEENGRGNFPPRFSGLQFPNYSSELNVNALELDDSALYLCASNSKTGRGNTEAFFGQGTRLTVV.

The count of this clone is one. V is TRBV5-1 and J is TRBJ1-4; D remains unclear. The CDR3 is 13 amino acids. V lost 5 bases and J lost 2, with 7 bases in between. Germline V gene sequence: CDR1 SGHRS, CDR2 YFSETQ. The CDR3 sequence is CASRGETNEKLFF. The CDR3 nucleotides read TGCGCCAGCAGAGGAGAGACTAATGAAAAACTGTTTTTT. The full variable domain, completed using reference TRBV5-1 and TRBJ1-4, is KAGVTQTPRYLIKTRGQQVTLSCSPISGHRSVSWYQQTPGQGLQFLFEYFSETQRNKGNFPGRFSGRQFSNSRSEMNVSTLELGDSALYLCASRGETNEKLFFGSGTQLSVL.

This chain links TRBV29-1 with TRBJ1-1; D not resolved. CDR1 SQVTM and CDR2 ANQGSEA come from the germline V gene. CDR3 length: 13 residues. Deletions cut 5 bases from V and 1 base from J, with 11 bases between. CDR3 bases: TGCAGCGTTAAGGACGATTCGAACACTGAAGCTTTCTTT. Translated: CSVKDDSNTEAFF.

CDR3 sequence reads: CASSQVSRSYGYTF. The CDR3 DNA reads TGTGCCAGCAGCCAAGTCAGTCGGTCCTATGGCTACACCTTC. The chain employs TRBV14 and TRBJ1-2, with D hard to call. Trimming took off 1 base at V and 4 bases at J, with 10 bases between the two ends. Germline loops: CDR1 SGHDN, CDR2 FVKESK. This CDR3 has 14 residues.

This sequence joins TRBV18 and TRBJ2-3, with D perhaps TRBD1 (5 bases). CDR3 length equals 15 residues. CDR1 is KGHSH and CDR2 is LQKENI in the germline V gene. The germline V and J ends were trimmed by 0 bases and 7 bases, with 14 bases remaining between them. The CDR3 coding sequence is TGTGCCAGCTCACCACCGGAGACAGCACTCAATACGCAGTATTTT. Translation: CASSPPETALNTQYF.

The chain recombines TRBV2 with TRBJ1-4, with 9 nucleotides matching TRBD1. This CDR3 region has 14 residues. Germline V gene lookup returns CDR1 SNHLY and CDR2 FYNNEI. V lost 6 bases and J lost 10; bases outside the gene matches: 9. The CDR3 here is CASSGDRVIGKLFF. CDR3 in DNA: TGTGCCAGCAGCGGGGACAGGGTAATAGGAAAACTGTTTTTT. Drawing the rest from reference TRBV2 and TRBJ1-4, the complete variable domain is EPEVTQTPSHQVTQMGQEVILRCVPISNHLYFYWYRQILGQKVEFLVSFYNNEISEKSEIFDDQFSVERPDGSNFTLKIRSTKLEDSAMYFCASSGDRVIGKLFFGSGTQLSVL.

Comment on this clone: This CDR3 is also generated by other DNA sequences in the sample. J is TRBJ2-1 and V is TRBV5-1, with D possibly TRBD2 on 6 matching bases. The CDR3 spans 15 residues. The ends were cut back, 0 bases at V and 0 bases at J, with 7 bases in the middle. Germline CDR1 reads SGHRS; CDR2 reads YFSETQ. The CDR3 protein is CASSLGGGSYNEQFF. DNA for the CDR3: TGCGCCAGCAGCTTGGGGGGAGGCTCCTACAATGAGCAGTTCTTC.

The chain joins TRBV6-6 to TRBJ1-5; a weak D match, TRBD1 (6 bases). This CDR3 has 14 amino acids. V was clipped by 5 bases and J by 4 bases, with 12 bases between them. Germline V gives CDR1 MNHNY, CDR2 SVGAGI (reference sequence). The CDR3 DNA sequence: TGTGCCAGCAGTCACGGACAGACAAATCAGCCCCAGCATTTT. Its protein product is CASSHGQTNQPQHF.

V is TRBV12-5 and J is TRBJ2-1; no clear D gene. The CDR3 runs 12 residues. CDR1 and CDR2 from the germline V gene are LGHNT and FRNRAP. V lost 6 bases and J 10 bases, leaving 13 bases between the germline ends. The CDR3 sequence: CASGKQRNEQFF. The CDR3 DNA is TGTGCTAGTGGAAAGCAAAGGAACGAGCAGTTCTTC.

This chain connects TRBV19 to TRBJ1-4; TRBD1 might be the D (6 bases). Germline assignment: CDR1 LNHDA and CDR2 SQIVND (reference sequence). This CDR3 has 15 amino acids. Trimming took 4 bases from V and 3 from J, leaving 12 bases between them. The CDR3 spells CASSTGHAANEKLFF. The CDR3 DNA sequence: TGTGCCAGTAGTACGGGACACGCAGCTAATGAAAAACTGTTTTTT.

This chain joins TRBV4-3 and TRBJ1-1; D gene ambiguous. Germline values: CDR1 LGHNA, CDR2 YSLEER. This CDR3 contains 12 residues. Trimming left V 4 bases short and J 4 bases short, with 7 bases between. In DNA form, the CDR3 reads TGCGCCAGCAGCCGGGGAAGCACTGAAGCTTTCTTT. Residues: CASSRGSTEAFF.

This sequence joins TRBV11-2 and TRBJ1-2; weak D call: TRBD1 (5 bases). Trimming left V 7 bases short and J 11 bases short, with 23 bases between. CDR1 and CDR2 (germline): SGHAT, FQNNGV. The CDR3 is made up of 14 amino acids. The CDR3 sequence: CASTLDRTGGGYTF. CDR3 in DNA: TGTGCCAGCACCTTGGACCGGACGGGGGGTGGGTACACCTTC. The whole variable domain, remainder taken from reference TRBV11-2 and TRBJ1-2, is EAGVAQSPRYKIIEKRQSVAFWCNPISGHATLYWYQQILGQGPKLLIQFQNNGVVDDSQLPKDRFSAERLKGVDSTLKIQPAKLEDSAVYLCASTLDRTGGGYTFGSGTRLTVV.

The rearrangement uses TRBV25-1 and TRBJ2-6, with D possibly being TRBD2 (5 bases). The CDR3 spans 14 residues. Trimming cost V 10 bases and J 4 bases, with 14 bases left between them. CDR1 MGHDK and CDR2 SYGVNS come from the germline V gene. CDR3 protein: CATDGVWGANVLTF. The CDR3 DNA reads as TGTGCCACTGACGGGGTGTGGGGGGCCAACGTCCTGACTTTC.

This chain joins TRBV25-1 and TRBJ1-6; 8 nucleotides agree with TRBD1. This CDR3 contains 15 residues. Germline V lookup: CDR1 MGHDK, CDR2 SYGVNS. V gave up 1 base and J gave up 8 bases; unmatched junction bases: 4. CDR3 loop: CASSESTGGHSPLHF. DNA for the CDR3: TGTGCCAGCAGTGAATCCACAGGGGGTCATTCACCCCTCCACTTT.

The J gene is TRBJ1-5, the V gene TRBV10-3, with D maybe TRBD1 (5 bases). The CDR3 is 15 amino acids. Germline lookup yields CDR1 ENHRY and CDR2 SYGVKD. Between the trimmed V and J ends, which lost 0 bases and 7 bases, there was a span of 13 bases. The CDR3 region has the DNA TGTGCCATCAGTGAGTCGATGCTGGGGGGACAGCCCCAGCATTTT. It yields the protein CAISESMLGGQPQHF.

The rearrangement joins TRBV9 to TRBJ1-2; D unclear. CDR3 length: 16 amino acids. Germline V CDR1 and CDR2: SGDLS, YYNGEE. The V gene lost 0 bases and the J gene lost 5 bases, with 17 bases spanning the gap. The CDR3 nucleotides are TGTGCCAGCAGCGTAGAGGCGCTGCAACACCCGTATGGCTACACCTTC. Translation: CASSVEALQHPYGYTF.

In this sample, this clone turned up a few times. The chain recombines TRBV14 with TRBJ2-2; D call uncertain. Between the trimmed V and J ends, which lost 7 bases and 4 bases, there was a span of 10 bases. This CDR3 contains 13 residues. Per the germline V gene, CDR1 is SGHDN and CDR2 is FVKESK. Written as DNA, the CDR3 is TGTGCCAGCACCCCGAGAGTCACCGGGGAGCTGTTTTTT. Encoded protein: CASTPRVTGELFF.

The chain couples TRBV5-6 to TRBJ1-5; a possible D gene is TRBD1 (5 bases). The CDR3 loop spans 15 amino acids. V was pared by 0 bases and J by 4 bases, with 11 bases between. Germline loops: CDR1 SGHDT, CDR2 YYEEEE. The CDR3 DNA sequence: TGTGCCAGCAGCTTGGGGTACGGGGGGAATCAGCCCCAGCATTTT. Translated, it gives CASSLGYGGNQPQHF.

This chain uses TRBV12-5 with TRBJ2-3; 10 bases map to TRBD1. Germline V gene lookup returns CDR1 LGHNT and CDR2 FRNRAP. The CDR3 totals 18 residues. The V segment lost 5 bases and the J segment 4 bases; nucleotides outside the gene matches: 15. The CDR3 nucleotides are TGTGCTAGTGGTCTCCCCTTCGCCGGGACAGGGGTCGCAGATACGCAGTATTTT. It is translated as CASGLPFAGTGVADTQYF.

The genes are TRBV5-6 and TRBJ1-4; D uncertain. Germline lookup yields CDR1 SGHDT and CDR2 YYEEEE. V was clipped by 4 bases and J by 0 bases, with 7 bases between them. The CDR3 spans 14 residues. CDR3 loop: CASSQPSTNEKLFF. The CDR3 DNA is TGTGCCAGCAGCCAGCCCTCAACTAATGAAAAACTGTTTTTT.